This T cell receptor (beta chain) was sequenced during a study of blood T cell repertoires in COVID-19. Study as a whole: Acute and convalescent COVID-19 specimens originated in the United States, Italy and Spain.

V gave up 6 bases and J gave up 3 bases, with 12 bases separating them. This CDR3 is 15 amino acids long. Germline CDR1 and CDR2: MNHEY and SVGEGT. Original data processing: Reference gene primer amplification gave estimated nucleated cell counts. TCRdb's copy holds only in-frame clones and misses some; the assay was immunoSEQ multiplex PCR. The D gene and trimming were derived from the DNA, and the V and J assignments and clone size from that table. Here the sample spans approximately 230,000 clones, about 90% being singletons. This sequence joins TRBV6-2 or TRBV6-3 and TRBJ2-6; tentatively, D is TRBD1 (5 bases). The sample taken for sequencing was peripheral blood. This clonotype was obtained from a man older than 75 with acute or convalescent COVID-19. CDR3 nucleotides: TGTGCCAGCAGGCCTCAGGGTCGTGGGGCCAACGTCCTGACTTTC. Translation: CASRPQGRGANVLTF.